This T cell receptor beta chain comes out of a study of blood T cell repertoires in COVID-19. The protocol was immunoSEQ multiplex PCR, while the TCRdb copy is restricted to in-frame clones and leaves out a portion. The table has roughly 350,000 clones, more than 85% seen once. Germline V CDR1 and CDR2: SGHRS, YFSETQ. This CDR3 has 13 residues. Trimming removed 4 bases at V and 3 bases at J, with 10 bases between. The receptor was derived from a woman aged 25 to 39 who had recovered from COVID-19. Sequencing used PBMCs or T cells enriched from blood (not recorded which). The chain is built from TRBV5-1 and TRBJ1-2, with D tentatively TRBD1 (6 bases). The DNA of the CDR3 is TGCGCCAGCAGCACCAGGGGTTACTATGGCTACACCTTC. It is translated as CASSTRGYYGYTF.